A single sample gave rise to the 28 T cell receptor beta chains below, sequenced in a study of graft-versus-host responses after intestinal transplantation. The antigens these receptors bind are not known. Using immunoSEQ multiplex PCR, the repertoire was profiled, and TCRdb retains in-frame clones only, with some absent. Of about 130,000 clones in the sample, around nine tenths were seen once. Sample: unstimulated CD4+ T cells sorted from spleen or lymph node cells, taken before intestinal transplant. Every receptor here comes from a human donor who received an intestinal transplant.

The chain carries TRBV19 and TRBJ2-3; 7 bases line up with TRBD2. The CDR3 is 14 residues long. The germline CDR1 and CDR2 sequences are LNHDA and SQIVND (reference sequence). Losses at the gene ends were 3 bases for V and 3 bases for J; bases not matched to a gene: 3. The CDR3 region has the DNA TGTGCCAGTAGTATTGGAGCGGGGACAGATACGCAGTATTTT. Protein sequence: CASSIGAGTDTQYF.

The chain joins TRBV5-5 to TRBJ2-7; D not resolved. The CDR3 has 14 residues. Germline V gene lookup returns CDR1 SGHKS and CDR2 YYEKEE (reference sequence). The V gene lost 1 base and the J gene lost 2 bases, with 10 bases spanning the gap. CDR3 coding DNA: TGTGCCAGCAGCTTGTCGTTAGCCCCCTACGAGCAGTACTTC. Its translation: CASSLSLAPYEQYF.

V is TRBV6-5 and J is TRBJ2-3; 10 positions agree with TRBD2. V lost 5 bases, J lost 1 base, and 3 bases stayed unmatched. Germline loops: CDR1 MNHEY, CDR2 SVGAGI. The CDR3 loop spans 15 amino acids. Here the CDR3 reads CASSTGTSGTDTQYF. The CDR3 bases are TGTGCCAGCAGTACCGGGACTAGCGGCACAGATACGCAGTATTTT.

This clone was counted between two and nine times. The J gene is TRBJ2-2, the V gene TRBV5-1, with 8 positions matching TRBD1. The CDR3 spans 16 residues. The junction had 6 bases not matched to a gene; V was cut back by 0 bases and J by 5 bases. CDR1 is SGHRS and CDR2 is YFSETQ in the germline V gene. The CDR3 region has the DNA TGCGCCAGCAGCTTGGTGGGACAGGCGTTAACCGGGGAGCTGTTTTTT. Its translation: CASSLVGQALTGELFF.

This chain's CDR3 is CASSEELAGFGDEQFF. The CDR3, as DNA: TGTGCCAGCAGCGAAGAACTAGCGGGGTTTGGGGATGAGCAGTTCTTC. The chain carries TRBV5-4 and TRBJ2-1; TRBD2 matches at 10 bases. Germline V lookup: CDR1 SGHNT, CDR2 YYREEE (reference sequence). The J segment lost 8 bases and the V segment lost 4 bases, leaving 12 bases of the junction unmatched. The CDR3 length is 16 residues.

The chain uses TRBV18 and TRBJ1-3, with TRBD1 matching over 7 bases. CDR1 and CDR2 from the germline V gene are KGHSH and LQKENI. V dropped 2 bases and J dropped 3; count of bases not matched to a gene: 1. The CDR3 covers 14 residues. The CDR3 sequence is CASSPWTGGNTIYF. Here the CDR3 DNA reads TGTGCCAGCTCACCATGGACAGGTGGAAACACCATATATTTT.

The table lists this clone with a few counts. V and J are TRBV5-1 and TRBJ2-7; D gene uncertain. Deletions cut 0 bases from V and 2 bases from J, with 6 bases between. Per the germline V gene, CDR1 is SGHRS and CDR2 is YFSETQ. This CDR3 has 13 residues. CDR3 coding DNA: TGCGCCAGCAGCTTGGACAGAACCTACGAGCAGTACTTC. It specifies CASSLDRTYEQYF. The variable domain in full, with the rest retrieved from reference TRBV5-1 and TRBJ2-7, is KAGVTQTPRYLIKTRGQQVTLSCSPISGHRSVSWYQQTPGQGLQFLFEYFSETQRNKGNFPGRFSGRQFSNSRSEMNVSTLELGDSALYLCASSLDRTYEQYFGPGTRLTVT.

V and J are TRBV27 and TRBJ1-1; TRBD1 matches at 12 bases. Germline CDR1 and CDR2: MNHEY and SMNVEV (reference sequence). The CDR3 sequence is 15 residues long. Unmatched junction bases numbered 10, after V lost 6 bases and J lost 8 bases. This CDR3 is CASSPAGTGGSEAFF. CDR3 coding DNA: TGTGCCAGCAGCCCTGCCGGGACAGGGGGCTCGGAAGCTTTCTTT.

The chain combines TRBV19 with TRBJ1-1; a possible D gene is TRBD1 (6 bases). V was cut by 4 bases and J by 5 bases, with 8 bases left in between. Germline V gives CDR1 LNHDA, CDR2 SQIVND (reference sequence). This CDR3 is 12 amino acids long. The CDR3 region has the DNA TGTGCCAGTAGTACACAGGGTACTGAAGCTTTCTTT. Translated: CASSTQGTEAFF.

This chain joins TRBV18 and TRBJ2-5; 8 bases map to TRBD2. This CDR3 is 15 amino acids long. J lost 2 bases, V lost 2 bases, and 4 bases had no gene match. The germline CDR1 and CDR2 sequences are KGHSH and LQKENI. The CDR3 DNA follows: TGTGCCAGCTCACCAAACAGCGGGGGTCAAGAGACCCAGTACTTC. Protein product: CASSPNSGGQETQYF.

The gene calls are TRBV7-9 and TRBJ2-1, with no clear D. CDR1 is SEHNR and CDR2 is FQNEAQ in the germline V gene (reference sequence). The V end was cut by 2 bases, the J end by 4 bases, with 12 bases between. The CDR3 sequence is 15 residues long. CDR3 nucleotides: TGTGCCAGCAGCTTAATGGATGGACCTTACAATGAGCAGTTCTTC. Translated, it gives CASSLMDGPYNEQFF.

This chain joins TRBV18 and TRBJ2-3, with 14 bases aligning to TRBD2. The V segment lost 6 bases and the J segment 5 bases; nucleotides outside the gene matches: 7. Germline values: CDR1 KGHSH, CDR2 LQKENI. The CDR3 length is 16 residues. The CDR3 DNA is TGTGCCAGCTCCCCGACTAGCGGGGGGGCGAGAGATACGCAGTATTTT. This codes for CASSPTSGGARDTQYF.

This clone was detected once. This chain links TRBV5-4 with TRBJ1-1, with 8 bases identical to TRBD1. V trimming: 7 bases; J trimming: 0 bases; junction bases outside the gene matches: 11. The CDR3 is made up of 16 amino acids. The germline V gene has CDR1 SGHNT and CDR2 YYREEE (reference sequence). This CDR3 reads CASSDREKFVNTEAFF. CDR3 DNA sequence: TGTGCCAGCTCGGACAGGGAAAAGTTTGTGAACACTGAAGCTTTCTTT.

The chain couples TRBV19 to TRBJ1-4, with 12 bases identical to TRBD1. The CDR3 is 14 amino acids. Trimming cost V 6 bases and J 8 bases; bases outside gene matches: 4. The germline CDR1 and CDR2 sequences are LNHDA and SQIVND (reference sequence). CDR3 amino acids: CASRSGTGGEKLFF. DNA for the CDR3: TGTGCCAGTAGATCCGGGACAGGGGGCGAAAAACTGTTTTTT.

V and J are TRBV4-1 and TRBJ1-5, with D tentatively TRBD1 (6 bases). Germline V gene lookup returns CDR1 MGHRA and CDR2 YSYEKL. The CDR3 has 17 amino acids. The ends were cut back, 1 base at V and 0 bases at J, with 13 bases in the middle. CDR3 DNA sequence: TGCGCCAGCAGCCAAGGGGGGACAATATATAGCAATCAGCCCCAGCATTTT. It encodes CASSQGGTIYSNQPQHF.

CDR3 DNA: TGTGCCAGCAGTCGGGGCGGGGGGGCTACCGGGGAGCTGTTTTTT. It is translated as CASSRGGGATGELFF. This chain connects TRBV6-6 to TRBJ2-2; 9 positions match TRBD2. The CDR3 has 15 residues. Germline V lookup: CDR1 MNHNY, CDR2 SVGAGI (reference sequence). The V segment lost 5 bases and the J segment 5 bases; nucleotides outside the gene matches: 6.

This chain links TRBV4-1 with TRBJ2-5; no reliable D call. The J call may not be correct, given that the DNA end is closer to TRBJ2-7. Germline V CDR1 and CDR2: MGHRA, YSYEKL. The CDR3 is 14 amino acids. In DNA, the CDR3 is TGCGCCAGCAGCCAAGAAGTTATTACCTACGAGCAGTACTTC. Protein: CASSQEVITYEQYF.

The chain uses TRBV6-4 and TRBJ2-7; possibly TRBD2 for D (6 bases). The germline V gene encodes CDR1 MRHNA and CDR2 SNTAGT. V shed 6 bases and J shed 0 bases, with 18 bases lying between them. The CDR3 runs to 16 residues. The CDR3 protein is CASRVPGERSSYEQYF. CDR3 nucleotide sequence: TGTGCCAGCAGGGTCCCGGGGGAGCGGAGCTCCTACGAGCAGTACTTC.

This clone is a singleton in its sample. The V call is TRBV7-9, the J call TRBJ1-6, with D perhaps TRBD1 (6 bases). The CDR3 has 15 amino acids. The germline gives CDR1 SEHNR, CDR2 FQNEAQ (reference sequence). Trimming removed 5 bases from V and 7 bases from J, with 15 bases in between. For the CDR3, the DNA is TGTGCCAGCAGCATCCTTTTGGGGGGCAATTCACCCCTCCACTTT. It yields the protein CASSILLGGNSPLHF.

The chain joins TRBV5-6 to TRBJ2-7; TRBD2 agrees at 9 bases. The CDR3 covers 15 residues. V lost 0 bases and J lost 6; bases outside the gene matches: 7. The germline CDR1 and CDR2 sequences are SGHDT and YYEEEE. The CDR3, as DNA: TGTGCCAGCAGCTTGGGGGCGGGGGGGTCCCGCGAGCAGTACTTC. Translation gives CASSLGAGGSREQYF.

CDR3 amino acids: CASSQRGLAGGEYEQYF. The CDR3 coding sequence is TGTGCCAGCAGCCAAAGAGGACTAGCGGGGGGGGAGTACGAGCAGTACTTC. J is TRBJ2-7 and V is TRBV4-2, with TRBD2 identical over 15 bases. The CDR3 contains 17 residues. From germline, CDR1 is LGHNA and CDR2 YNFKEQ. V trimming: 2 bases; J trimming: 4 bases; junction bases outside the gene matches: 6.

J is TRBJ2-1 and V is TRBV15; D remains ambiguous. This CDR3 comprises 12 residues. Germline V gives CDR1 LNHNV, CDR2 YYDKDF (reference sequence). Trimming cost V 0 bases and J 8 bases, with 5 bases left between them. The DNA of the CDR3 is TGTGCCACCAGCAGAGATACTTATGAGCAGTTCTTC. It translates to CATSRDTYEQFF.

This clone was found once. V and J are TRBV5-4 and TRBJ2-2; the D is unclear. V was trimmed by 4 bases and J by 6 bases, leaving 10 bases between them. Per germline, CDR1 SGHNT and CDR2 YYREEE (reference sequence). The CDR3 totals 13 residues. The CDR3 spells CASSPPSAGELFF. For the CDR3, the DNA is TGTGCCAGCAGCCCCCCCTCCGCCGGGGAGCTGTTTTTT.

This chain links TRBV10-3 with TRBJ2-3, with 7 nucleotides matching TRBD1. CDR1 is ENHRY, CDR2 SYGVKD, per germline. The CDR3 runs to 15 residues. The V and J ends lost 3 bases and 5 bases, in that order; junction bases with no gene match: 8. In nucleotides, the CDR3 is TGTGCCATCAGTGATGGCAGGGGGTTGAAAGATACGCAGTATTTT. The encoded protein is CAISDGRGLKDTQYF.

This clone was recorded only once. The chain has TRBV7-8 and TRBJ1-5; D is undetermined. Trimming took off 1 base at V and 2 bases at J, with 3 bases between the two ends. Per germline, CDR1 SGHVS and CDR2 FQNEAQ. This CDR3 has 13 amino acids. DNA of the CDR3: TGTGCCAGCAGCTTAGAGCGCAATCAGCCCCAGCATTTT. Translation gives CASSLERNQPQHF. Supplemented by reference TRBV7-8 and TRBJ1-5, the full variable domain reads GAGVSQSPRYKVAKRGQDVALRCDPISGHVSLFWYQQALGQGPEFLTYFQNEAQLDKSGLPSDRFFAERPEGSVSTLKIQRTQQEDSAVYLCASSLERNQPQHFGDGTRLSIL.

This clone appeared once. V and J are TRBV18 and TRBJ2-1; 9 bases map to TRBD1. V lost 8 bases and J lost 3; bases outside the gene matches: 8. CDR1 and CDR2 (germline): KGHSH, LQKENI. The CDR3 runs 15 residues. The CDR3 sequence: CASNPDRGGYNEQFF. In nucleotides, the CDR3 is TGTGCCAGCAACCCGGACAGGGGAGGCTACAATGAGCAGTTCTTC.

The chain recombines TRBV11-1 with TRBJ2-1; no definite D call. V was shortened by 1 base and J by 0 bases, with 7 bases between the two germline ends. Germline values: CDR1 SGHAT, CDR2 FQDESV (reference sequence). The CDR3 is 15 residues long. CDR3 sequence: CASSLESGSYNEQFF. CDR3 nucleotides: TGTGCCAGCAGCTTAGAATCGGGCTCCTACAATGAGCAGTTCTTC.

The chain carries TRBV11-3 and TRBJ2-3, with D possibly TRBD2 on 6 matching bases. The germline gives CDR1 SGHNT, CDR2 YENEEA. Trimming shortened V by 0 bases and J by 1 base, and 8 bases separated the two germline ends. CDR3 length: 15 amino acids. The CDR3 bases are TGTGCCAGCAGCTTAGATACGGGGGGCACAGATACGCAGTATTTT. As protein: CASSLDTGGTDTQYF.